The 23 T cell receptor beta chains below all came from one sample that was sequenced in a study of Ad26.COV2.S vaccination and SARS-CoV-2 variants. Assay: immunoSEQ multiplex PCR; the TCRdb copy retains only in-frame clones and omits some. The sample holds 380,000 or so clones, roughly 85% seen once. Stated treatment: 19 received Ad26.COV2.S at low or high dose, single or two shots; roughly 5 received placebo; per-sample allocation not given. Sampling was done on day 63 after the first vaccine or placebo injection. Sequenced here: peripheral blood, sampled in a trial of Ad26.COV2.S vaccine versus placebo. These receptors were taken from a person between 18 and 60 years old who received the Ad26.COV2.S COVID-19 vaccine or a placebo.

J is TRBJ1-3 and V is TRBV7-3, with no clear D. Germline lookup yields CDR1 SGHTA and CDR2 FQGTGA. The V end lost 4 bases, the J end lost 0 bases, and 13 bases lay between the germline ends. The CDR3 sequence is 16 residues long. CDR3 region: CASSSSENLSGNTIYF. The CDR3 nucleotides read TGTGCCAGCAGCTCCTCGGAGAACCTCTCTGGAAACACCATATATTTT.

This clone was counted at least ten times. This chain uses TRBV27 with TRBJ1-5, with TRBD1 identical over 9 bases. Looked up from germline, CDR1 is MNHEY and CDR2 is SMNVEV (reference sequence). V shed 3 bases and J 3 bases; nucleotides not matched to a gene: 3. This CDR3 is 15 amino acids long. CDR3 protein: CASSLNRGLNQPQHF. The CDR3 DNA reads as TGTGCCAGCAGTTTGAACAGGGGGCTCAATCAGCCCCAGCATTTT.

The chain couples TRBV3-1 (or the pseudogene TRBV3-2) to TRBJ2-3; D call uncertain. Germline assignment: CDR1 LGHDT and CDR2 YNNKEL (reference sequence). The ends were cut back, 4 bases at V and 2 bases at J, with 16 bases in the middle. CDR3 length: 16 amino acids. CDR3 residues: CASSPGPYRNTDTQYF. Here the CDR3 DNA reads TGTGCCAGCAGCCCCGGGCCCTACAGAAACACAGATACGCAGTATTTT.

The chain is built from TRBV29-1 and TRBJ1-2; D is unresolved. The CDR3 runs 14 residues. CDR1 and CDR2 from the germline V gene are SQVTM and ANQGSEA. V dropped 7 bases and J dropped 4 bases, with 19 bases sitting between them. Here the CDR3 reads CSALSTTEGYGYTF. CDR3 DNA: TGCAGCGCCCTCTCTACGACGGAGGGCTATGGCTACACCTTC.

This clone was picked up one time. The chain employs TRBV5-4 and TRBJ2-7; 7 nucleotides agree with TRBD1. Germline V CDR1 and CDR2: SGHNT, YYREEE (reference sequence). The CDR3 contains 15 residues. Unmatched junction bases numbered 5, after V lost 0 bases and J lost 2 bases. The CDR3: CASSLAGTVAYEQYF. The CDR3 bases are TGTGCCAGCAGCTTGGCCGGGACAGTCGCCTACGAGCAGTACTTC.

The chain joins TRBV2 to TRBJ1-4; 9 bases fit TRBD1. With V trimmed by 2 bases and J by 10 bases, 11 bases remained unmatched. Germline CDR1 is SNHLY and CDR2 is FYNNEI. This CDR3 contains 16 residues. For the CDR3, the DNA is TGTGCCAGCAGTGAAAGGGGGGCGGGACAGGGAGGAAAACTGTTTTTT. It encodes CASSERGAGQGGKLFF.

J is TRBJ2-1 and V is TRBV4-3; D is tentatively TRBD1 or TRBD2 (5 bases each). The CDR3 sequence is 12 residues long. CDR1 is LGHNA, CDR2 YSLEER, per germline. Trimming left V 4 bases short and J 8 bases short, with 9 bases between. The CDR3 DNA sequence: TGCGCCAGCAGCCCGAGGGGTGATGAGCAGTTCTTC. Its translation is CASSPRGDEQFF.

The chain couples TRBV5-1 to TRBJ1-5; D uncertain. The CDR3 consists of 15 residues. Germline V gene lookup returns CDR1 SGHRS and CDR2 YFSETQ. The V gene lost 5 bases and the J gene lost 2 bases, with 14 bases spanning the gap. The CDR3 DNA follows: TGCGCCAGCAGTCCAGGCGGAACTGGCAATCAGCCCCAGCATTTT. It yields the protein CASSPGGTGNQPQHF.

This chain links TRBV3-1 (or the pseudogene TRBV3-2) with TRBJ2-5; TRBD2 agrees at 8 bases. CDR1 LGHDT and CDR2 YNNKEL come from the germline V gene (reference sequence). The CDR3 contains 15 residues. Trimming removed 1 base from V and 2 bases from J; junction bases left unmatched: 3. The CDR3 DNA follows: TGTGCCAGCAGCCAAGTCGGGGGGGGACAAGAGACCCAGTACTTC. Amino acid sequence: CASSQVGGGQETQYF.

This clone has just a few counts. The chain has TRBV7-3 and TRBJ2-1; tentative D call: TRBD2 (6 bases). The ends were cut back, 3 bases at V and 10 bases at J, with 13 bases in the middle. This CDR3 is built from 13 residues. Germline values: CDR1 SGHTA, CDR2 FQGTGA. The DNA of the CDR3 is TGTGCCAGCAGCTTTGTCGGGAGAGGAGAGCAGTTCTTC. Residues: CASSFVGRGEQFF.

The table lists this clone with many counts. The V gene is TRBV4-2, the J gene TRBJ2-1, with 8 bases matching TRBD2. The V gene end was trimmed by 0 bases and the J gene end by 4 bases; junction bases not matched to a gene: 2. The CDR3 has 15 residues. The germline gives CDR1 LGHNA, CDR2 YNFKEQ. CDR3 nucleotides: TGTGCCAGCAGCCAAGAAACTAGCGGATACAATGAGCAGTTCTTC. Protein: CASSQETSGYNEQFF.

The genes are TRBV18 and TRBJ1-4; 7 bases map to TRBD1. The V segment lost 6 bases and the J segment 2 bases; nucleotides outside the gene matches: 9. This CDR3 has 16 amino acids. Germline lookup yields CDR1 KGHSH and CDR2 LQKENI. The DNA for the CDR3 is TGTGCCAGCTCCCCTGACAGGGTGAGGACTAATGAAAAACTGTTTTTT. This encodes CASSPDRVRTNEKLFF. Full variable domain (missing parts from reference TRBV18 and TRBJ1-4): NAGVMQNPRHLVRRRGQEARLRCSPMKGHSHVYWYRQLPEEGLKFMVYLQKENIIDESGMPKERFSAEFPKEGPSILRIQQVVRGDSAAYFCASSPDRVRTNEKLFFGSGTQLSVL.

This clone is a singleton in its sample. This rearrangement joins TRBV7-6 to TRBJ2-3; TRBD1 agrees at 7 bases. This CDR3 region has 18 residues. The germline V gene has CDR1 SGHVS and CDR2 FNYEAQ. Trimming took 5 bases from V and 4 from J; bases not matched to a gene: 18. This CDR3 reads CASSPTIGTVPLSDTQYF. The CDR3 DNA sequence: TGTGCCAGCAGCCCAACTATCGGGACAGTTCCACTATCAGATACGCAGTATTTT.

V gene TRBV27 combines with J gene TRBJ1-2, with D perhaps TRBD1 (5 bases). V was cut by 8 bases and J by 4 bases, with 14 bases left in between. CDR1 is MNHEY and CDR2 is SMNVEV in the germline V gene (reference sequence). The CDR3 loop spans 13 amino acids. The CDR3 coding sequence is TGTGCCAGCTCTACCAGGGCGGGCTATGGCTACACCTTC. Residues: CASSTRAGYGYTF.

V gene TRBV28 combines with J gene TRBJ2-4, with D possibly matching TRBD2 (5 bases). The CDR3 runs 13 residues. Germline assignment: CDR1 MDHEN and CDR2 SYDVKM. V was clipped by 5 bases and J by 8 bases, with 13 bases between them. CDR3 region: CASSRDGLDIQYF. The DNA for the CDR3 is TGTGCCAGCAGTCGGGATGGGCTGGACATTCAGTACTTC.

The chain uses TRBV19 and TRBJ2-3; TRBD2 aligns across 8 bases. There are 15 residues in the CDR3. Germline CDR1 reads LNHDA; CDR2 reads SQIVND (reference sequence). V lost 4 bases to trimming and J lost 6 bases; unmatched junction nucleotides: 9. Here the CDR3 DNA reads TGTGCCAGTAGTAAACGCGGGGGGACGGGGGATACGCAGTATTTT. Translation gives CASSKRGGTGDTQYF.

V usage is TRBV6-6 and J usage is TRBJ2-1, with D hard to call. Trimming shortened V by 4 bases and J by 6 bases, and 13 bases separated the two germline ends. There are 14 residues in the CDR3. Germline values: CDR1 MNHNY, CDR2 SVGAGI (reference sequence). The CDR3 DNA sequence: TGTGCCAGCAGTTTTACATGGCTTCTCAATGAGCAGTTCTTC. Translation: CASSFTWLLNEQFF.

The rearrangement joins TRBV4-1 to TRBJ2-3; no clear D. V gave up 4 bases and J gave up 1 base, with 6 bases separating them. This CDR3 has 13 residues. Per the germline V gene, CDR1 is MGHRA and CDR2 is YSYEKL. Written as DNA, the CDR3 is TGCGCCAGCAGCCTCCCTGGCACAGATACGCAGTATTTT. Translating gives CASSLPGTDTQYF.

The chain is built from TRBV24-1 and TRBJ1-2; TRBD1 is a possible D gene (5 bases). The CDR3 contains 16 residues. V lost 4 bases, J lost 4 bases, and 18 bases lay in between. Germline CDR1 reads KGHDR; CDR2 reads SFDVKD. The DNA for the CDR3 is TGTGCCACCAGTGACTCAATGGTGGGACCTATCTATGGCTACACCTTC. As protein: CATSDSMVGPIYGYTF.

CDR3 bases: TGTGCCAGCAGCTATGGGACAGGGGGAACTAATGAAAAACTGTTTTTT. Encoded protein: CASSYGTGGTNEKLFF. J is TRBJ1-4 and V is TRBV7-9, with TRBD1 identical over 11 bases. V lost 4 bases and J lost 1; bases outside the gene matches: 2. CDR1 is SEHNR and CDR2 is FQNEAQ in the germline V gene (reference sequence). CDR3 length equals 16 residues.

This clone turned up a few times. This sequence joins TRBV19 and TRBJ2-3; D ambiguous. The CDR3 is 14 amino acids. Trimming removed 1 base from V and 2 bases from J, with 7 bases in between. CDR1 and CDR2 (germline): LNHDA, SQIVND (reference sequence). CDR3 coding DNA: TGTGCCAGTAGTATAGGCAGGATCACAGATACGCAGTATTTT. It yields the protein CASSIGRITDTQYF.

The V gene is TRBV10-3, the J gene TRBJ1-1; TRBD1 is a possible D gene (6 bases). Germline CDR1 reads ENHRY; CDR2 reads SYGVKD. Trimming stripped 3 bases from V and 5 bases from J, with 10 bases between. The CDR3 spans 13 residues. The CDR3: CAISESRGTEAFF. CDR3 bases: TGTGCCATCAGTGAATCCAGGGGAACTGAAGCTTTCTTT.

This chain connects TRBV2 to TRBJ1-1; D is ambiguous. Per germline, CDR1 SNHLY and CDR2 FYNNEI. The V end lost 6 bases, the J end lost 11 bases, and 13 bases lay between the germline ends. The CDR3 has 11 residues. The CDR3 sequence: CASRAPGNAFF. CDR3 in DNA: TGTGCCAGCAGAGCCCCTGGAAACGCTTTCTTT.